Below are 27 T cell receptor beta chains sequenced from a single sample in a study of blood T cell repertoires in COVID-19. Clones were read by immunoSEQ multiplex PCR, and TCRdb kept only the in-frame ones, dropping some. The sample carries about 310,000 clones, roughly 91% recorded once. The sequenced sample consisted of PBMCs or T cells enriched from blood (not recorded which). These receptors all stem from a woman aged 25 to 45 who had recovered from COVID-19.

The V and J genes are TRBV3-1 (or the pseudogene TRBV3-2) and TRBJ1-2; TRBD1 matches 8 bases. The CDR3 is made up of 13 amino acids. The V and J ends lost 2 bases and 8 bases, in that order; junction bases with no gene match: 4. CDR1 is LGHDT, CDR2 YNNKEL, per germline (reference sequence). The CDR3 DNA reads TGTGCCAGCAGCCAATGGACAGGGAGGGGCTACACCTTC. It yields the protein CASSQWTGRGYTF.

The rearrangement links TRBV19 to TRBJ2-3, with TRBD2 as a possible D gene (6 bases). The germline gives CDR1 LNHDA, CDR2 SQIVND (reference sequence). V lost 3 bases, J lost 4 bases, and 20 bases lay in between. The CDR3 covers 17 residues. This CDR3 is CASSIPHRVGSADTQYF. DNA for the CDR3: TGTGCCAGTAGTATTCCCCATCGCGTCGGGAGCGCAGATACGCAGTATTTT.

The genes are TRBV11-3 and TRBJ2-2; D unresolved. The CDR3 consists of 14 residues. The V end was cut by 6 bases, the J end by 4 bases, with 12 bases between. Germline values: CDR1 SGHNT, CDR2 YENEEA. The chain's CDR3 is CASSPSFFTGELFF. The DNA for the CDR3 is TGTGCCAGCAGTCCCTCTTTTTTCACCGGGGAGCTGTTTTTT.

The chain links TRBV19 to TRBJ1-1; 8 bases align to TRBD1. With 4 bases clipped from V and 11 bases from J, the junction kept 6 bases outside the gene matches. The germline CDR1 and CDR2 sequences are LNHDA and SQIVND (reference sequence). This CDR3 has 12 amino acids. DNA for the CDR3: TGTGCCAGTAGTACACGGACAGGGTGGGCTTTCTTT. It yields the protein CASSTRTGWAFF.

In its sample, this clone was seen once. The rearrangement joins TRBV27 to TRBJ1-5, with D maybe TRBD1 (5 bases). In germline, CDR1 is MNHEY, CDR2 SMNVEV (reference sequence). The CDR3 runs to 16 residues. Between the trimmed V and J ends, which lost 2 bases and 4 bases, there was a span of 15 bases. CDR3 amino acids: CASSLIGGVWNQPQHF. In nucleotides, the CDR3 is TGTGCCAGCAGTTTAATTGGGGGGGTATGGAATCAGCCCCAGCATTTT.

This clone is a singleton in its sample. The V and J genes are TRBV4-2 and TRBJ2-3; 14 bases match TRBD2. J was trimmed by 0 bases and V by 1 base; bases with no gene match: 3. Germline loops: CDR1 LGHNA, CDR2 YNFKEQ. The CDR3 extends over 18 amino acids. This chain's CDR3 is CASSQVGTSGSSTDTQYF. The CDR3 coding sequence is TGTGCCAGCAGCCAAGTTGGGACTAGCGGGAGTAGCACAGATACGCAGTATTTT.

This CDR3 reads CSAAFRGEAFF. CDR3 DNA: TGCAGTGCCGCCTTCAGGGGTGAAGCTTTCTTT. The chain has TRBV20-1 and TRBJ1-1; D possibly corresponds to TRBD1 (6 bases). V lost 6 bases to trimming and J lost 7 bases, with 12 bases between them. The CDR3 sequence is 11 residues long. Germline lookup yields CDR1 DFQATT and CDR2 SNEGSKA (reference sequence).

CDR3 coding DNA: TGTGCCAGCAGCTCGGGACTAGCGGGACCTCCACGGGACAATGAGCAGTTCTTC. This sequence encodes CASSSGLAGPPRDNEQFF. The genes are TRBV5-4 and TRBJ2-1; 13 nucleotides align to TRBD2. The CDR3 runs 18 residues. Germline assignment: CDR1 SGHNT and CDR2 YYREEE (reference sequence). The junction had 11 bases not matched to a gene; V was cut back by 3 bases and J by 5 bases. The full variable domain, completed using reference TRBV5-4 and TRBJ2-1, is ETGVTQSPTHLIKTRGQQVTLRCSSQSGHNTVSWYQQALGQGPQFIFQYYREEENGRGNFPPRFSGLQFPNYSSELNVNALELDDSALYLCASSSGLAGPPRDNEQFFGPGTRLTVL.

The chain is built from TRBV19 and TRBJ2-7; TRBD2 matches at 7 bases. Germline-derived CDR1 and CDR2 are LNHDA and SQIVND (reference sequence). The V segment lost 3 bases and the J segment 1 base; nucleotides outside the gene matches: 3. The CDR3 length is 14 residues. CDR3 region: CASSIQRDSYEQYF. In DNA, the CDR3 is TGTGCCAGTAGTATCCAGCGGGATTCCTACGAGCAGTACTTC.

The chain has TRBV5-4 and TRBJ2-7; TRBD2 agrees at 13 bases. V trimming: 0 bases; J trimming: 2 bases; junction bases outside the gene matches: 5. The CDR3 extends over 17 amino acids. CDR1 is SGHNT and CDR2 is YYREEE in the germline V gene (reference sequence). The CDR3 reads CASSLGTSGSIPYEQYF. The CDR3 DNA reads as TGTGCCAGCAGCTTGGGGACTAGCGGGAGTATCCCCTACGAGCAGTACTTC. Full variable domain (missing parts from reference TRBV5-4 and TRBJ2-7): ETGVTQSPTHLIKTRGQQVTLRCSSQSGHNTVSWYQQALGQGPQFIFQYYREEENGRGNFPPRFSGLQFPNYSSELNVNALELDDSALYLCASSLGTSGSIPYEQYFGPGTRLTVT.

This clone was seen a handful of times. CDR3 residues: CTIQDPGYGYTF. The CDR3 bases are TGTACTATTCAAGATCCAGGGTATGGCTACACCTTC. V gene TRBV6-5 combines with J gene TRBJ1-2; D is perhaps TRBD1 (5 bases). The CDR3 extends over 12 amino acids. CDR1 is MNHEY and CDR2 is SVGAGI in the germline V gene.

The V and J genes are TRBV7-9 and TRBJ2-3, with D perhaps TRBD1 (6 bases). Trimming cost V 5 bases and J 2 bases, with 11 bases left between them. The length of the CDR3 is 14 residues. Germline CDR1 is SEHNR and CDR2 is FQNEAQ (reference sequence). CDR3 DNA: TGTGCCAGCAGCCAAGACAGGTACACAGATACGCAGTATTTT. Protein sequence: CASSQDRYTDTQYF.

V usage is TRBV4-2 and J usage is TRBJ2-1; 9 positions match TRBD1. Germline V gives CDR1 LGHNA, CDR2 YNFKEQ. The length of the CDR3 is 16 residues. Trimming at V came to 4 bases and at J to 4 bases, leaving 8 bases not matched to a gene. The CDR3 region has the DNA TGTGCCAGCAGCCTAACCCGGGACAGGGAATACAATGAGCAGTTCTTC. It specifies CASSLTRDREYNEQFF.

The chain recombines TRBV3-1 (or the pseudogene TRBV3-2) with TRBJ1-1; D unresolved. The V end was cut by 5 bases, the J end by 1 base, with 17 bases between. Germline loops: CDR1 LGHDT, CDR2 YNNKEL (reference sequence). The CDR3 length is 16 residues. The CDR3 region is CASSSHLQLGNTEAFF. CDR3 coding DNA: TGTGCCAGCAGCTCTCATCTTCAACTTGGGAACACTGAAGCTTTCTTT.

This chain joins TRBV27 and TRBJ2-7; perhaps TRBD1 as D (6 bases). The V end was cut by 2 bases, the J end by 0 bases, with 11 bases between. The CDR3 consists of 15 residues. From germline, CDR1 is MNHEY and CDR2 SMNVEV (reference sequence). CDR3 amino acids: CASSLGTPPSYEQYF. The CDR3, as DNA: TGTGCCAGCAGTTTAGGGACACCTCCCTCCTACGAGCAGTACTTC.

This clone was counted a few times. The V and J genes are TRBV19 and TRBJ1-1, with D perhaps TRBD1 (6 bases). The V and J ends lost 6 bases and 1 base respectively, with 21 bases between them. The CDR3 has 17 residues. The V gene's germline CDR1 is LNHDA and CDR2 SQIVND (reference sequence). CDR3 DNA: TGTGCCAGTAGCACCCTCGGGATGGCAGGGGAGAACACTGAAGCTTTCTTT. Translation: CASSTLGMAGENTEAFF.

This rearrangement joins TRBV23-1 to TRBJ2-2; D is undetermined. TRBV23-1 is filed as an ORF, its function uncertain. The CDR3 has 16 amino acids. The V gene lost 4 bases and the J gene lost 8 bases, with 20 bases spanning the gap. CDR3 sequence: CASSRLAPPLRGELFF. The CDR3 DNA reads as TGCGCCAGCAGTCGCCTGGCACCGCCTCTCAGGGGGGAGCTGTTTTTT.

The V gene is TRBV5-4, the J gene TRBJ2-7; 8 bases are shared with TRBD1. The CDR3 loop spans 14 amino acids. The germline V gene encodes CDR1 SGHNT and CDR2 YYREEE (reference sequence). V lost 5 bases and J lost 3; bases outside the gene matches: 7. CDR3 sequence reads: CASSTRTGFYEQYF. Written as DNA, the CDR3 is TGTGCCAGCAGTACGAGGACAGGGTTCTACGAGCAGTACTTC.

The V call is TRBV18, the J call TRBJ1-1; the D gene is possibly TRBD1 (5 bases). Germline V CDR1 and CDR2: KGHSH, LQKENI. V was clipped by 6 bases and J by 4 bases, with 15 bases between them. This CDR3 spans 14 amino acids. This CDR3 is CASSGQTRGTEAFF. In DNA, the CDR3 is TGTGCCAGCTCGGGGCAGACAAGGGGCACTGAAGCTTTCTTT.

This CDR3 reads CARRCGCEQYF. The CDR3 bases are TGTGCCCGGAGGTGCGGGTGCGAGCAGTACTTC. The chain recombines TRBV18 with TRBJ2-7; D is perhaps TRBD2 (5 bases). The CDR3 spans 11 residues. Germline V gene data show CDR1 as KGHSH and CDR2 as LQKENI. Trimming pared 11 bases from V and 6 bases from J, leaving 14 bases between.

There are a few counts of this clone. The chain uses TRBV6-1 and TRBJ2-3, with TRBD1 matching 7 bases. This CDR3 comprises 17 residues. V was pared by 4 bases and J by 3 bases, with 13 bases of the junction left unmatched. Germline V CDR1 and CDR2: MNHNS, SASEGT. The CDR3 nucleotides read TGTGCCAGCAGTGCCCCACCCAGGGGGTTCGGAACAGATACGCAGTATTTT. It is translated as CASSAPPRGFGTDTQYF.

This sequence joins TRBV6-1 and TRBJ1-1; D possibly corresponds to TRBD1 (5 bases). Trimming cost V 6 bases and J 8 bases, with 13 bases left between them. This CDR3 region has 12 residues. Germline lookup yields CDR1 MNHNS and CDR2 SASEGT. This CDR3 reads CASRAGRTEAFF. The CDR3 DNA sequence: TGTGCCAGCAGGGCCGGGCGGACAGAAGCTTTCTTT.

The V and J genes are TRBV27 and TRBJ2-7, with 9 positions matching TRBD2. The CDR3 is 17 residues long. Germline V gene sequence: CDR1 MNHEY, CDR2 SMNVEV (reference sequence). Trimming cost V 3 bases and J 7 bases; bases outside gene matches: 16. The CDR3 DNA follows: TGTGCCAGCAGTTTGCGGATTGGAGGACTAGCGCGTACGGAGCAGTACTTC. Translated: CASSLRIGGLARTEQYF.

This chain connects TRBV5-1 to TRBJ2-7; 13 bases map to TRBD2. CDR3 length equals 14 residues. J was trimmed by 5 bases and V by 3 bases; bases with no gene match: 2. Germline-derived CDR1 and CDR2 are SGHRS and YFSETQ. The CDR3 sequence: CASSSGLAGNEQYF. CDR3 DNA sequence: TGCGCCAGCAGCTCGGGACTAGCGGGAAACGAGCAGTACTTC.

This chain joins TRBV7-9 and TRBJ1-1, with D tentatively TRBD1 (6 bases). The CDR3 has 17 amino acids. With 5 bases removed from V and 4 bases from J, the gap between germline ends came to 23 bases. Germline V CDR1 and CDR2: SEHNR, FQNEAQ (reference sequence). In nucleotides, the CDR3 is TGTGCCAGCAGCCGTTTTTCCGGGGGGCAAGGGGGCACTGAAGCTTTCTTT. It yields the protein CASSRFSGGQGGTEAFF.

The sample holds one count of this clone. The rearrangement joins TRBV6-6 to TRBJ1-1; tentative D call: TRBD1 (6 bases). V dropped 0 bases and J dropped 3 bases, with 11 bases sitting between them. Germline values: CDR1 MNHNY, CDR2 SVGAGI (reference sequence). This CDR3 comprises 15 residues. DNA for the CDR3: TGTGCCAGCAGTTACTCGATTCAGGGGCACACTGAAGCTTTCTTT. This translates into CASSYSIQGHTEAFF.

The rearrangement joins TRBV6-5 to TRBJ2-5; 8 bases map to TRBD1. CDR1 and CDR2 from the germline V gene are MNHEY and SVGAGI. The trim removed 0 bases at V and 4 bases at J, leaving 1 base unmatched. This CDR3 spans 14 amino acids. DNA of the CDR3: TGTGCCAGCAGTTACTCTACAGGGGGAGAGACCCAGTACTTC. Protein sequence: CASSYSTGGETQYF.